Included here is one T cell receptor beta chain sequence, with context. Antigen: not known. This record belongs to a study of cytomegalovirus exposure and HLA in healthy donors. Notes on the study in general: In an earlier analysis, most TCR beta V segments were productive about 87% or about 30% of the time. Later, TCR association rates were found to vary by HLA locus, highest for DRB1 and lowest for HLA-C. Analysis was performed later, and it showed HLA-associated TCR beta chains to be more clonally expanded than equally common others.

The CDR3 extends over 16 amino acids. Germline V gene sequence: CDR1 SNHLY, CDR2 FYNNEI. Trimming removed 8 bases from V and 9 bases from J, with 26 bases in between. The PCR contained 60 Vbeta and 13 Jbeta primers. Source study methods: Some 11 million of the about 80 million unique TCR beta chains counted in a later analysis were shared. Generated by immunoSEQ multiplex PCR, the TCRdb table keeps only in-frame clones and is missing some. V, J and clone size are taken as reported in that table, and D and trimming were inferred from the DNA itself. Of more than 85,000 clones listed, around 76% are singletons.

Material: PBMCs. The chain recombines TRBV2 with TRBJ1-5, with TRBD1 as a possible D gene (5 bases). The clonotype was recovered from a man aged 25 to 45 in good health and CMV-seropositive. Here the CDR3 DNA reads TGTGCCAGCTGCTGGACCGGGGGGACGGGGATTTGGCCCCAGCATTTT. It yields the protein CASCWTGGTGIWPQHF.